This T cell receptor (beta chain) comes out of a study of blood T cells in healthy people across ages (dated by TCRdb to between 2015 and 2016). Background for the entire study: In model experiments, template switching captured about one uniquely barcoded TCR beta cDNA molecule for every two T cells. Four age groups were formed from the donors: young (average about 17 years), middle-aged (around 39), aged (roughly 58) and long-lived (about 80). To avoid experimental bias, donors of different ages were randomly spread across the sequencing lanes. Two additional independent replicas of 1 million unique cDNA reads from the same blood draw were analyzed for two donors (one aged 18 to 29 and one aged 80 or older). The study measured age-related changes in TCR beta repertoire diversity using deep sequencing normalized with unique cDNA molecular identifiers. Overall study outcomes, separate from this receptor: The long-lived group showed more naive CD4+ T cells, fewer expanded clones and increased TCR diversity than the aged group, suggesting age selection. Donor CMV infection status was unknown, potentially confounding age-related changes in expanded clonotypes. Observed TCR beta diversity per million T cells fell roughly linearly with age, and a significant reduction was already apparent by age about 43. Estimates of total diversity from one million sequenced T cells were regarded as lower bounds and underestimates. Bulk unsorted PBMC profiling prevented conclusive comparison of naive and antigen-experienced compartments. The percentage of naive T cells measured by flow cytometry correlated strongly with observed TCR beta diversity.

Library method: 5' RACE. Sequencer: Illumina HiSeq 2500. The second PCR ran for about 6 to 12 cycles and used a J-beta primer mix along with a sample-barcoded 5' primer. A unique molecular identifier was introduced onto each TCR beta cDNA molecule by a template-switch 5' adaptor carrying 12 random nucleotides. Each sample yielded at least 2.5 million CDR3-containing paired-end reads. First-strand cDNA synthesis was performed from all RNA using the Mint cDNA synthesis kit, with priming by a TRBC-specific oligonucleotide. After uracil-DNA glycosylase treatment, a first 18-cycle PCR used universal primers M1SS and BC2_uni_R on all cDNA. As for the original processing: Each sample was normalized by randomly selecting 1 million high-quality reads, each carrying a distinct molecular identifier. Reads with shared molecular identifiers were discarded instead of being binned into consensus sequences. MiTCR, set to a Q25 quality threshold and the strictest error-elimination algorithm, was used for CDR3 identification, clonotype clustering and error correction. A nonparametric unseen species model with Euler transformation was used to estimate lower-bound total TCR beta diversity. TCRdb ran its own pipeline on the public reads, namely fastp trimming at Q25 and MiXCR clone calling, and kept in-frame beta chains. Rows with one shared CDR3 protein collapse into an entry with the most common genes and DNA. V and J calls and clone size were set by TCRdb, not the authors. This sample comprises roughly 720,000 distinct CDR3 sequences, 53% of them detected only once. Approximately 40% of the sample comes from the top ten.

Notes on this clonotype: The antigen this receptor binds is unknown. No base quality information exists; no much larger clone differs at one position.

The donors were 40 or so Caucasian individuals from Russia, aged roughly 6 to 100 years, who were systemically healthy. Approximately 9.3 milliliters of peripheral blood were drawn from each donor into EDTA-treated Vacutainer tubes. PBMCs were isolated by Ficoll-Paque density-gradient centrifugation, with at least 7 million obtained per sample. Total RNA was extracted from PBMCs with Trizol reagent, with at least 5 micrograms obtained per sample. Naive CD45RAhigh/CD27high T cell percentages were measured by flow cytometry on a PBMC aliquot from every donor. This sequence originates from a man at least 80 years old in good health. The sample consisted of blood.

The sequenced DNA: TGTGCCAGCAGGGAGGAGGAAATAACGGGTGGCTACACCTTC. Its amino acids are CASREEEITGGYTF. Recombination connected TRBV2 to TRBJ1-2; the D gene cannot be named for sure. From a lookup of the germline V gene, CDR1 and CDR2 are SNHLY and FYNNEI. Trimming takes 6 bases from V and 7 bases from J, and the germline ends sit 18 bases apart. The CDR3, cysteine through phenylalanine, is 14 amino acids long. CDR3 DNA is the only sequence kept; it has 42 bases, read in frame from the first base. The entire variable domain, with the stretches around the CDR3 drawn from the reference TRBV2 and TRBJ1-2 proteins, is EPEVTQTPSHQVTQMGQEVILRCVPISNHLYFYWYRQILGQKVEFLVSFYNNEISEKSEIFDDQFSVERPDGSNFTLKIRSTKLEDSAMYFCASREEEITGGYTFGSGTRLTVV.